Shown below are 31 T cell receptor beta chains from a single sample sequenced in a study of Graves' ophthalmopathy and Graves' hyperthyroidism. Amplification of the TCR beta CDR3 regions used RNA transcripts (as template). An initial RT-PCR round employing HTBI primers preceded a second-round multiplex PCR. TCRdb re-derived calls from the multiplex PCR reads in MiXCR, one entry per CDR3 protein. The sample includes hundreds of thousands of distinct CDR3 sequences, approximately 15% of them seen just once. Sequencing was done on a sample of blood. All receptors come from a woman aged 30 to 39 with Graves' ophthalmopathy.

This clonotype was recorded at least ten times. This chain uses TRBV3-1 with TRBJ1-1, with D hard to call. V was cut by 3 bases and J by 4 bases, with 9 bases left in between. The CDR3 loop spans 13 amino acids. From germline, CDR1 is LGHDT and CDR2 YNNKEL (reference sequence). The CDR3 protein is CASSHYSSTEAFF. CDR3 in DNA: TGTGCCAGCAGCCATTACTCAAGCACTGAAGCTTTCTTT.

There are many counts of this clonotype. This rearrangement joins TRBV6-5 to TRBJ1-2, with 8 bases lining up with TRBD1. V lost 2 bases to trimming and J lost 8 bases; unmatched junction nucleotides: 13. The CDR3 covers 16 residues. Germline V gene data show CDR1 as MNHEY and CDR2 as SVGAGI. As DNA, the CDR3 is TGTGCCAGCAGTTACCGGGACGACAGGGGCCACCTAGGCTACACCTTC. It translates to CASSYRDDRGHLGYTF.

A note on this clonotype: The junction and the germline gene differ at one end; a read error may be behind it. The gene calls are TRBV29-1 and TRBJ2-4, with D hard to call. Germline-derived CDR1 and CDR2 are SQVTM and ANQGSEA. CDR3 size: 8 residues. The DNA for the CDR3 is TGCAGCGGCACCGGCTGGGACTTC. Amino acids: CSGTGWDF.

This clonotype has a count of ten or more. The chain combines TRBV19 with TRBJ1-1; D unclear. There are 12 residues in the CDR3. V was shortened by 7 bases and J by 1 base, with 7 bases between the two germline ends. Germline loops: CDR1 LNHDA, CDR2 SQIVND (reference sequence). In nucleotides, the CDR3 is TGTGCCAGTAAAACACAGAACACTGAAGCTTTCTTT. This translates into CASKTQNTEAFF.

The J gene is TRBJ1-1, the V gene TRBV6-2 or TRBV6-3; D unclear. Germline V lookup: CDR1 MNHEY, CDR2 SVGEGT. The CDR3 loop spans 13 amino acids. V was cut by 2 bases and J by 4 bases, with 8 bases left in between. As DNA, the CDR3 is TGTGCCAGCAGTTACAGGGATCGCACTGAAGCTTTCTTT. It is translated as CASSYRDRTEAFF.

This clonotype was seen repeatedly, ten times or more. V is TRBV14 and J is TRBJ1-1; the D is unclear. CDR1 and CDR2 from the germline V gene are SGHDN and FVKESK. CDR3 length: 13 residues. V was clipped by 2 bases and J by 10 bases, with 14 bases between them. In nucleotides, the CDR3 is TGTGCCAGCAGCCAATATGGCAGTTCAAGAGCTTTCTTT. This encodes CASSQYGSSRAFF.

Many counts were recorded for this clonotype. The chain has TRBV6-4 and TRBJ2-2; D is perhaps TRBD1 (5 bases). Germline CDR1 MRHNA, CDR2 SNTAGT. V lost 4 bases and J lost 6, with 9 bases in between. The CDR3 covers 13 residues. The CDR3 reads CASSASGPGELFF. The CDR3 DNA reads TGTGCCAGCAGTGCCTCAGGGCCCGGGGAGCTGTTTTTT.

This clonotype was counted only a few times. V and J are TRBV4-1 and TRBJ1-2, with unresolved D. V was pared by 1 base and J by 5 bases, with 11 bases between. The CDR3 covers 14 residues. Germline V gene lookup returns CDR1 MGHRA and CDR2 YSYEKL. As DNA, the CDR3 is TGCGCCAGCAGCCAAGCGGTATCGGAGTATGGCTACACCTTC. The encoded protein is CASSQAVSEYGYTF.

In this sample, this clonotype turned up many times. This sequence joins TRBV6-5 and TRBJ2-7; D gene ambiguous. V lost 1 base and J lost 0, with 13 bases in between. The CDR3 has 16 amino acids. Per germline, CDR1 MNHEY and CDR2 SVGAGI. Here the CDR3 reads CASSYYTAQTSYEQYF. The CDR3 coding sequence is TGTGCCAGCAGTTACTATACAGCCCAAACCTCCTACGAGCAGTACTTC.

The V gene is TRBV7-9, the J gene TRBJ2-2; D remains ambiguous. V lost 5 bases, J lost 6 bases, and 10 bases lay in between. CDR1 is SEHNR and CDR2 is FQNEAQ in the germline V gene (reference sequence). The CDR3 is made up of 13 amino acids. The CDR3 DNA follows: TGTGCCAGCAGCGCAGCTAATTCCGGGGAGCTGTTTTTT. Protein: CASSAANSGELFF.

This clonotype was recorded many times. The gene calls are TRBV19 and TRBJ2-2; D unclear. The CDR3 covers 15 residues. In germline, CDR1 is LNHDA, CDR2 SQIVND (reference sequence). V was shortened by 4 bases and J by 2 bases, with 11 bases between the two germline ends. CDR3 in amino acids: CASSTLGSNTGELFF. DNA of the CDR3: TGTGCCAGTAGTACCCTCGGCAGCAACACCGGGGAGCTGTTTTTT. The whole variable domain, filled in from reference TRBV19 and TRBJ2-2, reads DGGITQSPKYLFRKEGQNVTLSCEQNLNHDAMYWYRQDPGQGLRLIYYSQIVNDFQKGDIAEGYSVSREKKESFPLTVTSAQKNPTAFYLCASSTLGSNTGELFFGEGSRLTVL.

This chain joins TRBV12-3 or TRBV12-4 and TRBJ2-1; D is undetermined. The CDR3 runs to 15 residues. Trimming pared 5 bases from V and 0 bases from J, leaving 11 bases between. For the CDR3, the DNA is TGTGCCAGCAGTGGTTTATCGAGCTCCTACAATGAGCAGTTCTTC. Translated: CASSGLSSSYNEQFF.

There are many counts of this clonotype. In nucleotides, the CDR3 is TGTGCCTGGAGGACGGAACGCCGGGAGACCCAGTACTTC. Protein: CAWRTERRETQYF. This chain connects TRBV30 to TRBJ2-5, with D uncertain. Trimming removed 3 bases at V and 5 bases at J, with 13 bases between. The CDR3 runs 13 residues. Germline assignment: CDR1 GTSNPN and CDR2 SVGIG (reference sequence).

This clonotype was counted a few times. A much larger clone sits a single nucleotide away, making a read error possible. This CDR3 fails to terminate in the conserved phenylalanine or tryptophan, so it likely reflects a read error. This CDR3 is CASGIDSNYGYTV. Here the CDR3 DNA reads TGTGCCAGCGGGATAGACAGTAACTATGGCTACACCGTC. The chain employs TRBV12-3 or TRBV12-4 and TRBJ1-2, with a tentative D call TRBD1 (5 bases). Trimming shortened V by 8 bases and J by 1 base, and 11 bases separated the two germline ends. The CDR3 has 13 residues.

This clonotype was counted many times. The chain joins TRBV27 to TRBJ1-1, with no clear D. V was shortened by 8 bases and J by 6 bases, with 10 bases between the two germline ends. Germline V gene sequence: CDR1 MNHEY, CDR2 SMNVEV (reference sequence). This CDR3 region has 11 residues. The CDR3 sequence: CASHGGAEAFF. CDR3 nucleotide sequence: TGTGCCAGCCACGGAGGTGCTGAAGCTTTCTTT.

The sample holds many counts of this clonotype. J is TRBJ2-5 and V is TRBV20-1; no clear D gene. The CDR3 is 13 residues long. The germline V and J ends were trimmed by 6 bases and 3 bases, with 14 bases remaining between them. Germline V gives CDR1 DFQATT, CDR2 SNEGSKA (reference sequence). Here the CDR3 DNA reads TGCAGTGCCCGCGCGTGGCAGAAAGAGACCCAGTACTTC. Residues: CSARAWQKETQYF.

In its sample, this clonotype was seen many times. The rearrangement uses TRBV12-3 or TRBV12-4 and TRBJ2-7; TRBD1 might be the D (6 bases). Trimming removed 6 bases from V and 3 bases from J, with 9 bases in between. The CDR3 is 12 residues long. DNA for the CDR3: TGTGCCAGCAGCGGGACATTCTACGAGCAGTACTTC. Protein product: CASSGTFYEQYF.

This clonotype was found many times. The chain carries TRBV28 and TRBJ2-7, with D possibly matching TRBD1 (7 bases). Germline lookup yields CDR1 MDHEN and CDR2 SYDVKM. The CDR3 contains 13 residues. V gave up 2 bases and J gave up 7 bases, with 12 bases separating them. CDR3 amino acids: CASSLQGGGEQYF. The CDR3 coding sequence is TGTGCCAGCAGTTTACAGGGGGGTGGGGAGCAGTACTTC.

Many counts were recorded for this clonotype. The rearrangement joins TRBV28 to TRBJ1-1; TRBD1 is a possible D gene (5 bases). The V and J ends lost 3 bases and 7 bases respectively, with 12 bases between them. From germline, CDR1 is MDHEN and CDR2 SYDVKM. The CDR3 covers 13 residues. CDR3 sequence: CASSLTGLGEAFF. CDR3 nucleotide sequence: TGTGCCAGCAGTTTGACGGGGCTCGGTGAAGCTTTCTTT. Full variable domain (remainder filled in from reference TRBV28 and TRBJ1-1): DVKVTQSSRYLVKRTGEKVFLECVQDMDHENMFWYRQDPGLGLRLIYFSYDVKMKEKGDIPEGYSVSREKKERFSLILESASTNQTSMYLCASSLTGLGEAFFGQGTRLTVV.

CDR3 loop: CASSELSVEYGYTF. For the CDR3, the DNA is TGTGCCAGCAGTGAACTCTCAGTAGAGTATGGCTACACCTTC. The rearrangement links TRBV2 to TRBJ1-2; no clear D. The CDR3 covers 14 residues. Germline V gives CDR1 SNHLY, CDR2 FYNNEI. Deletions cut 2 bases from V and 5 bases from J, with 12 bases between.

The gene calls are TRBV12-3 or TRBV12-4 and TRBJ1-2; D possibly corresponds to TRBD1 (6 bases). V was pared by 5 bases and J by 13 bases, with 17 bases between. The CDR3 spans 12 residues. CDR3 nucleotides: TGTGCCAGCAGTCTCCCGGGGGCGGCGAGCACCTTC. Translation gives CASSLPGAASTF.

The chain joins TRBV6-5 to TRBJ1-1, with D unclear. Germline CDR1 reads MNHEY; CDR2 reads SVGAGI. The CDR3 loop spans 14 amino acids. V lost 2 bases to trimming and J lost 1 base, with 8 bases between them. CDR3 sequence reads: CASSYISENTEAFF. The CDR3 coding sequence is TGTGCCAGCAGTTACATCTCAGAGAACACTGAAGCTTTCTTT.

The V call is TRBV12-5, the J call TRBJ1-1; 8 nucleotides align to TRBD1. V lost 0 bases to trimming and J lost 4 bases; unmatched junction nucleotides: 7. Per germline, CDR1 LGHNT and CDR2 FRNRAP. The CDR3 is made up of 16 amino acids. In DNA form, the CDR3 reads TGTGCTAGTGGTTTGGTAATCGGACAGGGAAGCACTGAAGCTTTCTTT. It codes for CASGLVIGQGSTEAFF.

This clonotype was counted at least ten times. The CDR3 nucleotides read TGTGCCAGCAGTCCCCTAGCGGATCAAAAAGAGACCCAGTACTTC. Its protein product is CASSPLADQKETQYF. V gene TRBV6-1 combines with J gene TRBJ2-5, with 7 positions matching TRBD2. The CDR3 consists of 15 residues. The germline V gene encodes CDR1 MNHNS and CDR2 SASEGT. The junction had 9 bases not matched to a gene; V was cut back by 5 bases and J by 3 bases.

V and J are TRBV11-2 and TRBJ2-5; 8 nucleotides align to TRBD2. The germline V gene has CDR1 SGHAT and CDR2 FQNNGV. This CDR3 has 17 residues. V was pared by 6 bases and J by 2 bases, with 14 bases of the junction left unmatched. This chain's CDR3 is CASRVRVGGRFQETQYF. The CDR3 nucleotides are TGTGCCAGCAGAGTTAGGGTCGGCGGGAGGTTTCAAGAGACCCAGTACTTC.

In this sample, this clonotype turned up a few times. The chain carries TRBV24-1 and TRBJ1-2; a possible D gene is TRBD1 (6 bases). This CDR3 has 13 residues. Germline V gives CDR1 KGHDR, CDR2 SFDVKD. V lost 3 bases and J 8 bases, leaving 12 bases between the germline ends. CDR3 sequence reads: CATSDTGSDGYTF. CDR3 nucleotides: TGTGCCACCAGTGATACAGGGTCGGACGGCTACACCTTC.

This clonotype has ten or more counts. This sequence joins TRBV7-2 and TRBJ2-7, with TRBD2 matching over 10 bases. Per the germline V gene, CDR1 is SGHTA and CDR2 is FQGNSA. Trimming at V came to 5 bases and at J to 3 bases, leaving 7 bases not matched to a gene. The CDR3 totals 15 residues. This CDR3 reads CASSARAGGRYEQYF. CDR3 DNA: TGTGCCAGCAGCGCCCGAGCGGGGGGGCGCTACGAGCAGTACTTC.

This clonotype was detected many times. CDR3 coding DNA: TGTGCCAGCAGTGCCGGGGTGAGCCAGTACTTC. Translation gives CASSAGVSQYF. The chain links TRBV12-3 or TRBV12-4 to TRBJ2-5; D perhaps matches TRBD2 (5 bases). Trimming pared 5 bases from V and 10 bases from J, leaving 11 bases between. The CDR3 has 11 residues.

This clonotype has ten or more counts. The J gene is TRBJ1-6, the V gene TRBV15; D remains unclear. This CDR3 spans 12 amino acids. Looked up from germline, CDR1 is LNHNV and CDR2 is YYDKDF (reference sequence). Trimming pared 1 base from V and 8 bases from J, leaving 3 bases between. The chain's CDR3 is CATSRADSPLHF. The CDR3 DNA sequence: TGTGCCACCAGCAGAGCAGATTCACCCCTCCACTTT.

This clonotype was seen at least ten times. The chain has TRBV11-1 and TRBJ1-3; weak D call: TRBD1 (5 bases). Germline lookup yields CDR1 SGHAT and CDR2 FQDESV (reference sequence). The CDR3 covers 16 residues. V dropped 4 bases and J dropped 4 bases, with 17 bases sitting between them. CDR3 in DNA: TGTGCCAGCAGCTCCTGGGACGATGATTACGGAAACACCATATATTTT. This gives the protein CASSSWDDDYGNTIYF.

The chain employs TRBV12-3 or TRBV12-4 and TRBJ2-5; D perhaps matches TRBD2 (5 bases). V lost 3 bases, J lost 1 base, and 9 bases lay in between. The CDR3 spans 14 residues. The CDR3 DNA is TGTGCCAGCAGTTTTACCAGCGGCCAAGAGACCCAGTACTTC. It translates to CASSFTSGQETQYF.